The clone carrying this T cell receptor (beta chain) is judged large. This sample is drawn from a study of T cells in localized non-small cell lung cancer. V was cut by 5 bases and J by 3 bases, with 4 bases left in between. The CDR3 runs to 11 residues. Only in-frame clones appear in the TCRdb table, and some are missing; sequencing was by immunoSEQ multiplex PCR. The repertoire includes 2,500 to 3,000 clones, roughly 28% of them detected once, and about 8.5% sits in the top ten. Sequenced material: lung tumor tissue, taken before any cancer treatment. The chain links TRBV6-7 to TRBJ1-1; D ambiguous. TRBV6-7 is placed among ORFs of uncertain function. The origin of this receptor is a female donor of 60 years or more with stage I lung adenocarcinoma. In DNA form, the CDR3 reads TGTGCCAGCAGTGAGGACACTGAAGCTTTCTTT. Translated: CASSEDTEAFF.